The next 30 T cell receptor beta chains were all read from a single sample in a study of siplizumab effects on memory and regulatory T cells. TCRdb keeps only in-frame clones here, not all; method: immunoSEQ multiplex PCR. The table has roughly 92,000 clones, 94% seen once. The sequencing input was non-Treg CD4+ T cells sorted from blood. The receptors here all came from a human donor in good health.

This chain links TRBV9 with TRBJ2-5, with 11 bases aligning to TRBD1. The J call is in doubt because the DNA end fits TRBJ2-7 better. This CDR3 spans 14 amino acids. The germline V gene has CDR1 SGDLS and CDR2 YYNGEE. The CDR3 here is CASSRGQGDYEQYF. Here the CDR3 DNA reads TGTGCCAGCAGCAGGGGACAGGGGGACTACGAGCAGTACTTC.

The chain couples TRBV7-2 to TRBJ2-5; TRBD1 aligns across 8 bases. The CDR3 has 15 residues. In germline, CDR1 is SGHTA, CDR2 FQGNSA. Trimming cost V 0 bases and J 4 bases; bases outside gene matches: 4. The CDR3 here is CASSLAHTGGETQYF. In DNA, the CDR3 is TGTGCCAGCAGCTTAGCCCATACAGGGGGAGAGACCCAGTACTTC.

V usage is TRBV4-3 and J usage is TRBJ2-4, with 11 nucleotides matching TRBD2. The CDR3 has 17 amino acids. CDR1 is LGHNA, CDR2 YSLEER, per germline. The V gene end was trimmed by 3 bases and the J gene end by 8 bases; junction bases not matched to a gene: 12. The CDR3 region is CASSQLAGGPGGDIQYF. The CDR3 bases are TGCGCCAGCAGCCAGTTAGCGGGAGGGCCAGGTGGGGACATTCAGTACTTC.

This chain links TRBV11-2 with TRBJ2-3; TRBD1 matches at 8 bases. Germline V CDR1 and CDR2: SGHAT, FQNNGV. With V trimmed by 4 bases and J by 6 bases, 9 bases remained unmatched. There are 15 residues in the CDR3. CDR3 sequence (DNA): TGTGCCAGCAGCTCGTACAGGGGGGTCAGGGATACGCAGTATTTT. Its protein is CASSSYRGVRDTQYF.

The chain uses TRBV5-1 and TRBJ1-4; D gene ambiguous. The CDR3 extends over 15 amino acids. Germline lookup yields CDR1 SGHRS and CDR2 YFSETQ. V was trimmed by 2 bases and J by 8 bases, leaving 16 bases between them. The CDR3 DNA follows: TGCGCCAGCAGCTTAATCGCCTCCATGGGAGAAAAACTGTTTTTT. This codes for CASSLIASMGEKLFF.

The chain recombines TRBV30 with TRBJ1-6; D perhaps matches TRBD1 (5 bases). Per the germline V gene, CDR1 is GTSNPN and CDR2 is SVGIG (reference sequence). The length of the CDR3 is 13 residues. Trimming left V 1 base short and J 4 bases short, with 5 bases between. DNA of the CDR3: TGTGCCTGGAGTGGACAGTATAATTCACCCCTCCACTTT. It is translated as CAWSGQYNSPLHF.

The chain joins TRBV18 to TRBJ2-3; 7 nucleotides match TRBD1. Germline trimming cut 5 bases from V and 3 bases from J; bases unmatched to any gene: 8. CDR1 is KGHSH and CDR2 is LQKENI in the germline V gene. CDR3 length equals 15 residues. CDR3 protein: CASSSSTGQTDTQYF. The DNA for the CDR3 is TGTGCCAGCTCATCATCGACAGGGCAGACAGATACGCAGTATTTT.

This clone was recorded once. The rearrangement uses TRBV7-8 and TRBJ2-5; 9 nucleotides align to TRBD1. This CDR3 spans 14 amino acids. Germline CDR1 and CDR2: SGHVS and FQNEAQ. V was pared by 5 bases and J by 2 bases, with 3 bases of the junction left unmatched. The CDR3 reads CASSTDRGQETQYF. The CDR3 DNA follows: TGTGCCAGCAGCACCGACAGGGGGCAAGAGACCCAGTACTTC.

V gene TRBV11-3 combines with J gene TRBJ1-1, with D possibly TRBD1 on 6 matching bases. This CDR3 region has 15 residues. The germline V gene encodes CDR1 SGHNT and CDR2 YENEEA. V was shortened by 6 bases and J by 1 base, with 15 bases between the two germline ends. Here the CDR3 DNA reads TGTGCCAGCAGTGACATAAGGGGGGGGAACACTGAAGCTTTCTTT. Translation: CASSDIRGGNTEAFF.

This clone was observed a single time. This chain links TRBV27 with TRBJ2-3, with 9 bases fitting TRBD2. This CDR3 region has 19 residues. The ends lost 2 bases at V and 3 bases at J; junction bases unmatched: 15. CDR1 is MNHEY, CDR2 SMNVEV, per germline (reference sequence). The CDR3 loop reads CASSLRASGISAPTDTQYF. The CDR3 DNA follows: TGTGCCAGCAGTTTAAGGGCTAGCGGGATTAGCGCACCGACAGATACGCAGTATTTT.

The chain has TRBV19 and TRBJ2-5, with 7 bases aligning to TRBD1. V lost 4 bases and J lost 5; bases outside the gene matches: 7. The CDR3 loop spans 14 amino acids. The germline V gene has CDR1 LNHDA and CDR2 SQIVND (reference sequence). The CDR3 DNA sequence: TGTGCCAGTAGTAGATCAAGGGGGCGGGAGACCCAGTACTTC. Protein: CASSRSRGRETQYF.

The chain carries TRBV6-5 and TRBJ1-1, with D hard to call. The length of the CDR3 is 13 residues. Trimming removed 4 bases from V and 0 bases from J, with 6 bases in between. Germline-derived CDR1 and CDR2 are MNHEY and SVGAGI. CDR3 sequence reads: CASSWRMNTEAFF. The DNA for the CDR3 is TGTGCCAGCAGTTGGAGGATGAACACTGAAGCTTTCTTT.

The genes are TRBV5-4 and TRBJ2-7; possible D gene TRBD1, 6 bases. Trimming shortened V by 4 bases and J by 3 bases, and 17 bases separated the two germline ends. The CDR3 runs 15 residues. Germline V gives CDR1 SGHNT, CDR2 YYREEE (reference sequence). The CDR3 DNA follows: TGTGCCAGCAGCCCGGGACAAGAGGTTCTCTACGAGCAGTACTTC. It is translated as CASSPGQEVLYEQYF. The variable domain in full, with the rest retrieved from reference TRBV5-4 and TRBJ2-7, is ETGVTQSPTHLIKTRGQQVTLRCSSQSGHNTVSWYQQALGQGPQFIFQYYREEENGRGNFPPRFSGLQFPNYSSELNVNALELDDSALYLCASSPGQEVLYEQYFGPGTRLTVT.

A single count supports this clone. The CDR3 DNA is TGTGCCAGCAGTTACCGTGTAGCGGGGGTAGAGCAGTACTTC. Amino acids: CASSYRVAGVEQYF. V gene TRBV6-6 combines with J gene TRBJ2-7; 9 bases line up with TRBD2. The germline V gene encodes CDR1 MNHNY and CDR2 SVGAGI (reference sequence). V lost 2 bases, J lost 7 bases, and 6 bases stayed unmatched. This CDR3 contains 14 residues.

The V gene is TRBV30, the J gene TRBJ1-1; 9 nucleotides align to TRBD1. The CDR3 is 13 residues long. Germline loops: CDR1 GTSNPN, CDR2 SVGIG (reference sequence). V lost 4 bases and J lost 3; bases outside the gene matches: 3. The CDR3 here is CAWKDRGDTEAFF. CDR3 coding DNA: TGTGCCTGGAAAGACAGGGGGGACACTGAAGCTTTCTTT.

The genes are TRBV5-1 and TRBJ1-2; 10 bases match TRBD1. The CDR3 totals 14 residues. Germline V CDR1 and CDR2: SGHRS, YFSETQ. The V segment lost 3 bases and the J segment 3 bases; nucleotides outside the gene matches: 2. CDR3 nucleotide sequence: TGCGCCAGCAGCTCCGGGACAGGGGACTATGGCTACACCTTC. This encodes CASSSGTGDYGYTF.

The rearrangement links TRBV6-5 to TRBJ1-2; D is perhaps TRBD1 (6 bases). V shed 7 bases and J shed 7 bases, with 16 bases lying between them. Germline lookup yields CDR1 MNHEY and CDR2 SVGAGI. The CDR3 totals 13 residues. The CDR3 region has the DNA TGTGCCAGCAAGAAGACAGGTGGAGGTGGCTACACCTTC. Its protein product is CASKKTGGGGYTF.

The chain is built from TRBV11-1 and TRBJ2-5, with a tentative D call TRBD1 (6 bases). V shed 6 bases and J shed 5 bases, with 16 bases lying between them. The CDR3 extends over 14 amino acids. Germline-derived CDR1 and CDR2 are SGHAT and FQDESV (reference sequence). For the CDR3, the DNA is TGTGCCAGCAGTCCCCAGGGGTCGGGGGAGACCCAGTACTTC. It is translated as CASSPQGSGETQYF. The variable domain in full, with the rest retrieved from reference TRBV11-1 and TRBJ2-5, is EAEVAQSPRYKITEKSQAVAFWCDPISGHATLYWYRQILGQGPELLVQFQDESVVDDSQLPKDRFSAERLKGVDSTLKIQPAELGDSAMYLCASSPQGSGETQYFGPGTRLLVL.

This chain connects TRBV18 to TRBJ1-1; no clear D. The V end lost 3 bases, the J end lost 4 bases, and 15 bases lay between the germline ends. CDR1 is KGHSH and CDR2 is LQKENI in the germline V gene. The CDR3 length is 15 residues. For the CDR3, the DNA is TGTGCCAGCTCACCGGGCATTGGTCGGGTCACTGAAGCTTTCTTT. Its protein is CASSPGIGRVTEAFF.

The V and J genes are TRBV6-6 and TRBJ2-1; 11 bases agree with TRBD1. Germline-derived CDR1 and CDR2 are MNHNY and SVGAGI (reference sequence). The V segment lost 0 bases and the J segment 6 bases; nucleotides outside the gene matches: 1. This CDR3 spans 15 amino acids. Written as DNA, the CDR3 is TGTGCCAGCAGTTACTCGGGACAGGGGGGCAATGAGCAGTTCTTC. Its protein product is CASSYSGQGGNEQFF.

The chain combines TRBV9 with TRBJ2-1; tentative D call: TRBD2 (7 bases). Per germline, CDR1 SGDLS and CDR2 YYNGEE. Between the trimmed V and J ends, which lost 3 bases and 2 bases, there was a span of 15 bases. The CDR3 totals 16 residues. CDR3 in DNA: TGTGCCAGCAGCGCAATCGAGGGGGGGACCTACAATGAGCAGTTCTTC. This sequence encodes CASSAIEGGTYNEQFF.

The CDR3 DNA is TGTGCCAGCAGCGTATCGGGTGGTGGAACAGATACGCAGTATTTT. Translated, it gives CASSVSGGGTDTQYF. The rearrangement uses TRBV9 and TRBJ2-3, with D hard to call. Trimming shortened V by 1 base and J by 3 bases, and 12 bases separated the two germline ends. Per germline, CDR1 SGDLS and CDR2 YYNGEE. CDR3 length: 15 residues.

This rearrangement joins TRBV5-6 to TRBJ2-3; TRBD1 is a possible D gene (6 bases). Trimming cost V 6 bases and J 4 bases, with 15 bases left between them. The CDR3 sequence is 14 residues long. Per germline, CDR1 SGHDT and CDR2 YYEEEE. The CDR3 sequence is CASNLQGWPDTQYF. The DNA for the CDR3 is TGTGCCAGCAACCTACAGGGTTGGCCAGATACGCAGTATTTT. Together with reference TRBV5-6 and TRBJ2-3, the CDR3 gives the full variable domain: DAGVTQSPTHLIKTRGQQVTLRCSPKSGHDTVSWYQQALGQGPQFIFQYYEEEERQRGNFPDRFSGHQFPNYSSELNVNALLLGDSALYLCASNLQGWPDTQYFGPGTRLTVL.

This clone was recorded once. The chain links TRBV5-1 to TRBJ1-1; 11 bases match TRBD1. V was clipped by 4 bases and J by 2 bases; unmatched bases: 7. Germline CDR1 reads SGHRS; CDR2 reads YFSETQ. This CDR3 contains 16 residues. CDR3 sequence reads: CASSAWTGGTNTEAFF. CDR3 DNA sequence: TGCGCCAGCAGCGCTTGGACAGGGGGCACTAACACTGAAGCTTTCTTT.

CDR3: CASNVGGPAYEQYF. CDR3 sequence (DNA): TGTGCCAGCAATGTCGGGGGGCCAGCCTACGAGCAGTACTTC. V and J are TRBV7-8 and TRBJ2-7, with D perhaps matching TRBD2 (7 bases). Germline loops: CDR1 SGHVS, CDR2 FQNEAQ. The CDR3 loop spans 14 amino acids. The V and J ends lost 7 bases and 2 bases respectively, with 15 bases between them.

V is TRBV6-4 and J is TRBJ2-3; D is unclear. V was clipped by 3 bases and J by 0 bases, with 10 bases between them. The CDR3 is 15 amino acids. Germline V gene data show CDR1 as MRHNA and CDR2 as SNTAGT. The CDR3 protein is CASSDDVGSTDTQYF. The CDR3, as DNA: TGTGCCAGCAGTGATGATGTAGGGAGCACAGATACGCAGTATTTT.

This chain joins TRBV7-9 and TRBJ1-4, with TRBD1 matching over 12 bases. Per germline, CDR1 SEHNR and CDR2 FQNEAQ (reference sequence). This CDR3 comprises 14 residues. J gave up 8 bases and V 5 bases, and 3 bases lay outside the gene matches. For the CDR3, the DNA is TGTGCCAGCAGCGGGACAGGGGGCCTGGAAAAACTGTTTTTT. Its protein is CASSGTGGLEKLFF.

The gene calls are TRBV10-3 and TRBJ2-3; TRBD2 matches at 14 bases. V was clipped by 7 bases and J by 2 bases; unmatched bases: 8. Germline V gene sequence: CDR1 ENHRY, CDR2 SYGVKD. The CDR3 totals 17 residues. Written as DNA, the CDR3 is TGTGCCATCAACCCCGGGACTAGCGGGGGAGACACAGATACGCAGTATTTT. Residues: CAINPGTSGGDTDTQYF.

The gene calls are TRBV25-1 and TRBJ1-4, with TRBD1 matching over 7 bases. The CDR3 has 13 amino acids. Germline trimming cut 4 bases from V and 8 bases from J; bases unmatched to any gene: 4. Germline lookup yields CDR1 MGHDK and CDR2 SYGVNS. CDR3 in amino acids: CASSGDRREKLFF. CDR3 nucleotides: TGTGCCAGCAGTGGGGACAGAAGGGAAAAACTGTTTTTT.

The rearrangement uses TRBV5-1 and TRBJ1-2; 11 nucleotides align to TRBD1. The CDR3 sequence is 14 residues long. Trimming at V came to 4 bases and at J to 4 bases, leaving 3 bases not matched to a gene. Germline values: CDR1 SGHRS, CDR2 YFSETQ. CDR3 region: CASSVGQGAYGYTF. CDR3 coding DNA: TGCGCCAGCAGCGTCGGACAGGGGGCCTATGGCTACACCTTC.